Listed below are T cell receptor beta chains from one sample, sequenced in a study of T-cell reconstitution after alpha-beta-depleted transplantation in children. TCRdb processed the PCR reads anew with MiXCR; each CDR3 protein has one entry. The top ten hold approximately 28% of the sample, which has fewer than 550,000 distinct CDR3 sequences, about a sixth seen once. Here the sequenced sample was PBMCs, mostly from graft donor cells, taken 360 days after TCRalphabeta/CD19-depleted stem cell transplant. These receptor sequences come from a boy younger than two who had a stem cell transplant for Wiskott-Aldrich syndrome, so the T cells may come from the graft donor. Both conserved end residues are part of each CDR3. D genes are given only for firm matches. Only some rows state a clone size, as once, few, many or a class for expanded clones.

TRBV4-3,TRBJ2-1,.,.,TGCGCCAGCAGCCAAGATCTAGGGACCCCATACAATGAGCAGTTCTTC,CASSQDLGTPYNEQFF
TRBV2,TRBJ1-2,.,TRBD1,TGTGCCAGCAGGACAGGGAGCGGCTATGGCTACACCTTC,CASRTGSGYGYTF
TRBV5-5,TRBJ1-1,few,TRBD1,TGTGCCAGCAGCTTCCGGACAGGGGAAGCTTTCTTT,CASSFRTGEAFF
TRBV18,TRBJ2-2,few,.,TGTGCCAGCTCACCACCCAGCTCCACCGGGGAGCTGTTTTTT,CASSPPSSTGELFF
TRBV20-1,TRBJ2-1,few,.,TGCAGTGCTAGAGAATACGGCGGGGGCCTCTACAATGAGCAGTTCTTC,CSAREYGGGLYNEQFF
TRBV21-1,TRBJ2-3,.,.,TGTGCCAGCAGCGAGGGACTTCTTCCTCGCACAGATACGCAGTATTTT,CASSEGLLPRTDTQYF
TRBV7-2,TRBJ2-3,.,.,TGTGCCAGCACCCCCAGGAGGGCAACAGATACGCAGTATTTT,CASTPRRATDTQYF
TRBV12-3/TRBV12-4,TRBJ2-1,.,TRBD2,TGTGCCAGCAGTTCGACTAGCGGGAGGGCCGTAGGGAACAATGAGCAGTTCTTC,CASSSTSGRAVGNNEQFF
TRBV19,TRBJ2-7,.,.,TGTGCCAGTAGTCCGACAGTTTCCTCCTACGAGCAGTACTTC,CASSPTVSSYEQYF
TRBV10-3,TRBJ2-3,few,.,TGTGCCATCAGTGAGTCCCTGTCGGGGGCGGGGGATACGCAGTATTTT,CAISESLSGAGDTQYF
TRBV29-1,TRBJ2-1,many,.,TGCAGCGTCGAGGGGCATCTCTCCTACAATGAGCAGTTCTTC,CSVEGHLSYNEQFF
TRBV2,TRBJ2-5,.,.,TGTGCCAGCAGTGAACGGGCTAGCTGGGAGACCCAGTACTTC,CASSERASWETQYF
TRBV4-3,TRBJ2-5,.,TRBD1,TGCGCCAGCAGCCAAGTTCCGGGACAGGAGACCCAGTACTTC,CASSQVPGQETQYF
TRBV5-1,TRBJ2-7,many,.,TGCGCCAGCAGCTTTACCCCCTCAGGGAGCGAGCAGTACTTC,CASSFTPSGSEQYF
TRBV20-1,TRBJ2-7,few,TRBD2,TGCAGTGCCACGACTAGCGGGCCCACCTACGAGCAGTACTTC,CSATTSGPTYEQYF
TRBV7-2,TRBJ2-1,.,TRBD2,TGTGCCAGCAGCGGTTTGGGACTAGCGGGGGGGGGTGAGCAGTTCTTC,CASSGLGLAGGGEQFF
TRBV5-1,TRBJ1-1,few,.,TGCGCCAGCAGCCTAGCAGGGAGCGAAGCTTTCTTT,CASSLAGSEAFF
TRBV7-6,TRBJ2-7,.,.,TGTGCCAGCAGCTTAACGATAGGCCCCTACGAGCAGTACTTC,CASSLTIGPYEQYF
TRBV11-2,TRBJ2-1,few,TRBD2,TGTGCCAGCAGCTCCCCTGGGGCGGGAGAAGGTGAGCAGTTCTTC,CASSSPGAGEGEQFF
TRBV5-1,TRBJ2-5,many,.,TGCGCCAGCAGCTTGGAGGGTTGGGGAAAGACCCAGTACTTC,CASSLEGWGKTQYF
TRBV12-3/TRBV12-4,TRBJ2-7,.,TRBD1,TGTGCCAGCAGTTTAAGACAGGGGGCCAGGAACGAGCAGTACTTC,CASSLRQGARNEQYF
TRBV13,TRBJ2-1,.,TRBD2,TGTGCCAGCAGCCAACCCAGCGGGAGCTCCTACAATGAGCAGTTCTTC,CASSQPSGSSYNEQFF
TRBV12-3/TRBV12-4,TRBJ2-5,.,TRBD2,TGTGCCAGCAGTTTATCGGGACTAGCGGGGGCCTCGCAAGAGACCCAGTACTTC,CASSLSGLAGASQETQYF
TRBV20-1,TRBJ2-2,.,TRBD1,TGCAGTGCTAAGGACAGGGCAAGGACCGGGGAGCTGTTTTTT,CSAKDRARTGELFF
TRBV5-6,TRBJ1-2,.,TRBD1,TGTGCCAGCAGCTTGGAGACAGGGCCTAATGGCTACACCTTC,CASSLETGPNGYTF
TRBV12-2,TRBJ2-6,.,.,TGTGCAAGTCGCCTACTTACCCCCAGGGCTGGGGCCAACGTCCTGACTTTC,CASRLLTPRAGANVLTF
TRBV11-2,TRBJ1-6,few,.,TGTGCCAGCAGCTTGCCTATAGGACGTCGGGATTCACCCCTCCACTTT,CASSLPIGRRDSPLHF
TRBV5-1,TRBJ2-2,few,.,TGCGCCAGCAGCTTGAAGGGTGCCAGCGGGGAGCTGTTTTTT,CASSLKGASGELFF
TRBV20-1,TRBJ2-1,few,.,TGCAGTGCTGGACGCCCCGACGAGTACAATGAGCAGTTCTTC,CSAGRPDEYNEQFF
TRBV7-9,TRBJ2-5,few,.,TGTGCCAGCAGCTTAGCGGTGGGAGAATCGGAGACCCAGTACTTC,CASSLAVGESETQYF
TRBV20-1,TRBJ2-4,.,TRBD2,TGCTGTGCTAGGGGGCGGGAGGGTAGTCTAGCCAAAAACATTCAGTACTTC,CCARGREGSLAKNIQYF
TRBV24-1,TRBJ1-2,few,.,TGTGCCACCAGTGATTCAGACGTCTATGGCTACACCTTC,CATSDSDVYGYTF
TRBV12-3/TRBV12-4,TRBJ2-7,many,TRBD2,TGTGCCAGCAGTCCGTTCGCGGGAGGCACCTACGAGCAGTACTTC,CASSPFAGGTYEQYF
TRBV6-2/TRBV6-3,TRBJ2-1,few,.,TGTGCCAGCAGTTACATCAGTTATGAGCAGTTCTTC,CASSYISYEQFF